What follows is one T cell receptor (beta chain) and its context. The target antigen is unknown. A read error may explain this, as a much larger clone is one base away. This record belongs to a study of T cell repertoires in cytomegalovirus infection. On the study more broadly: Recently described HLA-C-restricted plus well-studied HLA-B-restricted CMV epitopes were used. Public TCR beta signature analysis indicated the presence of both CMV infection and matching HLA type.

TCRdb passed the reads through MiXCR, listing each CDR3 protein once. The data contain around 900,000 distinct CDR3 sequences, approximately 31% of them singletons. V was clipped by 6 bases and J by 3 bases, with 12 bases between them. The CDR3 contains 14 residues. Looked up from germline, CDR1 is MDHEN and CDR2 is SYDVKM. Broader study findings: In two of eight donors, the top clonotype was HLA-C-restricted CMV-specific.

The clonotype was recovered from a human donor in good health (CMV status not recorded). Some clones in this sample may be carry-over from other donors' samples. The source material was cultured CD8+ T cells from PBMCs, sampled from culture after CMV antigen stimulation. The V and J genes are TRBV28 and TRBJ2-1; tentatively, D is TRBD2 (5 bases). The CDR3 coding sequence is TGTGCCAGCAGCATCGGGAAGGACTACAATGAGCAGTTCTTC. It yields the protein CASSIGKDYNEQFF.